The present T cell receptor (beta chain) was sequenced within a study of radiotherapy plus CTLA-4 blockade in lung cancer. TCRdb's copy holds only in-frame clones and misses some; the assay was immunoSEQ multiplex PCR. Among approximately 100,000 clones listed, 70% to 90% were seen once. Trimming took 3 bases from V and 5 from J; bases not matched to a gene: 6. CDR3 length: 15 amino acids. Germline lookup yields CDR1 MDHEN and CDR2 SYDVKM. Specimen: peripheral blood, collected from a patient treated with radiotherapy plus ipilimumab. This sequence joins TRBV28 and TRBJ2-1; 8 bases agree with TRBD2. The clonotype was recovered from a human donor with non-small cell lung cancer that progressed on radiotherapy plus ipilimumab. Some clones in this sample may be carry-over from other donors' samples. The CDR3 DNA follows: TGTGCCAGCAGTTTGGCGGGGGGCACCCACAATGAGCAGTTCTTC. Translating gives CASSLAGGTHNEQFF.